The rows below give T cell receptor beta chains drawn from one sample of a study of T cell changes during pregnancy in multiple sclerosis. TCRdb keeps only in-frame clones here, not all; method: immunoSEQ multiplex PCR. Among just under 95,000 clones, roughly 92% were seen once, and the ten largest hold more than 2.5%. The specimen comprised peripheral blood, sampled in the first trimester of pregnancy. The receptors stem from a female donor with multiple sclerosis, enrolled in a pregnancy study. The CDR3 runs from the conserved cysteine through the conserved F or W. A D gene is named only where the DNA matches it firmly. The size entry is marked missing in some rows and otherwise reads once, few, many or a size class.

J	V	D	size	CDR3	DNA
TRBJ1-5	TRBV27	NA	NA	CASSLQGGGQPQHF	TGTGCCAGCAGCCTACAGGGTGGGGGTCAGCCCCAGCATTTT
TRBJ2-5	TRBV5-4	NA	NA	CASSLGGGHQETQYF	TGTGCCAGCAGCTTGGGGGGGGGACATCAAGAGACCCAGTACTTC
TRBJ1-2	TRBV28	NA	NA	CASRDTDPYYGYTF	TGTGCCAGCCGGGACACCGACCCCTACTATGGCTACACCTTC
TRBJ2-2	TRBV6-9	TRBD1	NA	CASSYPFRGRNTGELFF	TGTGCCAGCAGTTACCCATTCAGGGGGAGGAACACCGGGGAGCTGTTTTTT
TRBJ2-7	TRBV30	TRBD1	NA	CAWSAGQGYAVQYF	TGTGCCTGGAGTGCGGGACAGGGCTACGCTGTGCAGTACTTC
TRBJ2-5	TRBV19	NA	NA	CASSALMWDSQETQYF	TGTGCCAGTAGCGCGTTAATGTGGGACTCTCAAGAGACCCAGTACTTC
TRBJ1-5	TRBV2	NA	NA	CASGGSLNQPQHF	TGTGCCAGCGGAGGCTCTCTCAATCAGCCCCAGCATTTT
TRBJ2-1	TRBV27	NA	NA	CASSLYPSGRTNEQFF	TGTGCCAGCAGTTTGTACCCTAGTGGTAGGACAAATGAGCAGTTCTTC
TRBJ2-2	TRBV5-1	NA	NA	CASSLALATGELFF	TGCGCCAGCAGCTTGGCGCTAGCCACCGGGGAGCTGTTTTTT
TRBJ2-6	TRBV5-1	NA	NA	CASSLSGSGANVLTF	TGCGCCAGCAGCTTGTCGGGTTCTGGGGCCAACGTCCTGACTTTC
TRBJ2-7	TRBV5-1	NA	NA	CASSWGNRVAEQYF	TGCGCCAGCAGCTGGGGTAACAGGGTAGCCGAGCAGTACTTC
TRBJ2-7	TRBV7-9	TRBD1	NA	CATTAVGTGDYEQYF	TGTGCCACCACAGCGGTGGGGACAGGGGACTACGAGCAGTACTTC
TRBJ2-1	TRBV19	NA	NA	CASRHLYRDGNEQFF	TGTGCCAGTAGACACCTCTACAGGGACGGCAATGAGCAGTTCTTC
TRBJ1-1	TRBV18	NA	NA	CASSSQNTEAFF	TGTGCCAGCTCATCCCAGAACACTGAAGCTTTCTTT
TRBJ2-7	TRBV4-2	TRBD2	NA	CASSQFGTAGGLYEQYF	TGTGCCAGCAGCCAATTTGGGACAGCGGGGGGACTCTACGAGCAGTACTTC
TRBJ1-5	TRBV7-3	NA	NA	CASSLVEGQPQHF	TGTGCCAGCAGCTTAGTGGAGGGCCAGCCCCAGCATTTT
TRBJ1-5	TRBV5-6	NA	NA	CASSLGGYSNQPQHF	TGTGCCAGCAGCTTGGGGGGCTATAGCAATCAGCCCCAGCATTTT
TRBJ1-1	TRBV29-1	NA	NA	CSAEDTNTEAFF	TGCAGCGCCGAGGACACGAACACTGAAGCTTTCTTT
TRBJ2-1	TRBV27	NA	NA	CASSLAHGSGEQFF	TGTGCCAGCAGTTTAGCGCACGGGTCGGGTGAGCAGTTCTTC
TRBJ1-5	TRBV28	NA	NA	CASSFGTLGGVSNQPQHF	TGTGCCAGCAGTTTCGGGACCCTGGGGGGAGTTAGCAATCAGCCCCAGCATTTT
TRBJ2-1	TRBV11-3	TRBD1	NA	CASSLDGPGTAHNEQFF	TGTGCCAGCAGCTTAGATGGACCAGGGACAGCCCACAATGAGCAGTTCTTC
TRBJ2-2	TRBV6-5	NA	few	CASSLFTDGTGELFF	TGTGCCAGCAGTCTCTTTACAGACGGCACCGGGGAGCTGTTTTTT
TRBJ1-1	TRBV28	TRBD1	NA	CASSRDRGAFF	TGTGCCAGCAGCAGGGACAGGGGTGCTTTCTTT
TRBJ2-7	TRBV29-1	TRBD1	NA	CSAAWTGGSYEQYF	TGCAGCGCTGCTTGGACAGGGGGCTCTTACGAGCAGTACTTC
TRBJ2-1	TRBV29-1	TRBD2	NA	CSVEDGGRAVYNEQFF	TGCAGCGTTGAAGATGGGGGGAGGGCAGTCTACAATGAGCAGTTCTTC
TRBJ1-5	TRBV28	TRBD1	NA	CASSQTGAGQPQHF	TGTGCCAGCAGTCAGACAGGGGCCGGTCAGCCCCAGCATTTT
TRBJ1-5	TRBV29-1	TRBD1	NA	CSARQGNNQPQHF	TGCAGCGCTCGACAGGGTAACAATCAGCCCCAGCATTTT
TRBJ2-2	TRBV7-6	NA	NA	CASSSRRTEGTGELFF	TGTGCCAGCAGCTCGCGACGGACGGAGGGGACCGGGGAGCTGTTTTTT
TRBJ1-1	TRBV30	NA	NA	CAWSVRGGHLNTEAFF	TGTGCCTGGAGTGTACGGGGGGGACACTTGAACACTGAAGCTTTCTTT
TRBJ2-7	TRBV4-1	TRBD2	NA	CASSQGGGSYEQYF	TGCGCCAGCAGCCAAGGCGGGGGTTCCTACGAGCAGTACTTC
TRBJ1-1	TRBV5-1	NA	once	CASSLAEGAYTEAFF	TGCGCCAGCAGCTTGGCCGAGGGCGCGTACACTGAAGCTTTCTTT
TRBJ1-2	TRBV7-2	NA	NA	CASSIVRADGYTF	TGTGCCAGCAGCATAGTCCGCGCCGATGGCTACACCTTC
TRBJ2-1	TRBV25-1	TRBD2	NA	CASRGGSGRDNEQFF	TGTGCCAGCAGAGGTGGTAGCGGGAGGGACAATGAGCAGTTCTTC
TRBJ2-7	TRBV10-2	NA	NA	CASIGREAYEQYF	TGCGCCAGCATTGGACGGGAAGCCTACGAGCAGTACTTC
TRBJ2-6	TRBV6-1	TRBD2	once	CASSERGLAGTFSGANVLTF	TGTGCCAGCAGTGAACGGGGACTAGCGGGAACATTCTCTGGGGCCAACGTCCTGACTTTC
TRBJ2-2	TRBV27	NA	NA	CASSFSSLTGELFF	TGTGCCAGCAGTTTCTCTAGCTTGACCGGGGAGCTGTTTTTT
TRBJ2-7	TRBV7-2	TRBD2	NA	CASSSSGRYYEQYF	TGTGCCAGCAGCTCTAGCGGGAGGTACTACGAGCAGTACTTC
TRBJ2-1	TRBV27	TRBD2	NA	CASSFVAGLQFF	TGTGCCAGCAGTTTCGTAGCGGGCCTGCAGTTCTTC
TRBJ1-5	TRBV2	TRBD1	once	CASSEEGQGNQPQHF	TGTGCCAGCAGTGAAGAGGGACAGGGCAATCAGCCCCAGCATTTT
TRBJ1-2	TRBV9	TRBD1	NA	CASSPRDSLNYGYTF	TGTGCCAGCAGCCCCCGGGACAGCCTTAACTATGGCTACACCTTC
TRBJ1-1	TRBV2	NA	NA	CASCRTSLEAFF	TGTGCCAGCTGCAGGACAAGTCTAGAAGCTTTCTTT
TRBJ1-1	TRBV5-4	TRBD1	NA	CASSLEGQRNTEAFF	TGTGCCAGCAGCTTGGAGGGACAGAGGAACACTGAAGCTTTCTTT
TRBJ1-4	TRBV27	NA	NA	CASDWLRKYTEKLFF	TGTGCCAGCGACTGGCTCCGGAAATACACCGAAAAACTGTTTTTT
TRBJ2-7	TRBV7-9	TRBD1	NA	CASSLGTGYEQYF	TGTGCCAGCAGCCTAGGGACAGGCTACGAGCAGTACTTC
TRBJ2-7	TRBV7-9	NA	NA	CASSLGAGQYF	TGTGCCAGCAGCTTAGGGGCGGGGCAGTACTTC
TRBJ2-7	TRBV6-6	NA	NA	CASRLGSGEQYF	TGTGCCAGCCGCCTCGGGAGCGGCGAGCAGTACTTC
TRBJ2-5	TRBV7-2	NA	once	CACGREVRETQYF	TGTGCCTGCGGTAGGGAGGTGCGAGAGACCCAGTACTTC
TRBJ2-7	TRBV27	NA	NA	CASSLSSRATYEQYF	TGTGCCAGCAGTTTATCGTCCAGGGCAACCTACGAGCAGTACTTC
TRBJ1-2	TRBV7-9	NA	NA	CASSPQGWGPNDGYTF	TGTGCCAGCAGCCCACAGGGTTGGGGACCAAACGACGGCTACACCTTC
TRBJ2-1	TRBV10-3	TRBD1	NA	CAISPGQGGNEQFF	TGTGCCATCAGTCCGGGACAGGGAGGCAATGAGCAGTTCTTC
TRBJ2-1	TRBV5-4	TRBD1	NA	CASSFTGGNEQFF	TGTGCCAGCAGCTTTACAGGGGGCAATGAGCAGTTCTTC
TRBJ1-1	TRBV6-5	NA	NA	CASSYLGQAFF	TGTGCCAGCAGTTACCTGGGGCAGGCTTTCTTT
TRBJ1-5	TRBV5-8	TRBD1	NA	CASSLARGQGEWPQHF	TGTGCCAGCAGCTTGGCTAGGGGACAGGGGGAGTGGCCCCAGCATTTT
TRBJ2-5	TRBV19	NA	NA	CASSFGQPGAQYF	TGTGCCAGTAGTTTCGGACAGCCAGGGGCCCAGTACTTC
TRBJ2-5	TRBV7-2	NA	NA	CASSPQGPPRETQYF	TGTGCCAGCAGCCCCCAGGGCCCCCCTAGAGAGACCCAGTACTTC
TRBJ2-7	TRBV28	TRBD2	NA	CASTKYGGAYEQYF	TGTGCCAGCACCAAGTACGGGGGGGCTTACGAGCAGTACTTC
TRBJ2-7	TRBV29-1	TRBD1	NA	CSVPRDREPEQYF	TGCAGCGTCCCACGGGACAGGGAACCCGAGCAGTACTTC
TRBJ2-1	TRBV9	NA	NA	CASSARDNSYNEQFF	TGTGCCAGCAGCGCCCGGGACAATTCCTACAATGAGCAGTTCTTC
TRBJ2-2	TRBV19	NA	NA	CASSVKNRVAGELFF	TGTGCCAGTAGTGTAAAAAACAGGGTGGCCGGGGAGCTGTTTTTT
TRBJ2-7	TRBV30	NA	NA	CAWSATHGSYEQYF	TGTGCCTGGAGTGCTACGCACGGGTCCTACGAGCAGTACTTC